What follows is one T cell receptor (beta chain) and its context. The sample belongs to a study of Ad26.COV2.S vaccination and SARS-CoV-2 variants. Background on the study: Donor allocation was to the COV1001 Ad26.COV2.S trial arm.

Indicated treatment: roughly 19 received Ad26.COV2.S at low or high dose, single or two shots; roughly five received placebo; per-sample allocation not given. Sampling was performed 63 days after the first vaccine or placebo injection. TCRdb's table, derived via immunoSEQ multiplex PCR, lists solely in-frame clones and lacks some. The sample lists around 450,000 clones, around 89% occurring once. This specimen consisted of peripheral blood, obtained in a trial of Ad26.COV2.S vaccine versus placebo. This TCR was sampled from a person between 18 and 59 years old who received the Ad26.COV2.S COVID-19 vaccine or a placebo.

CDR3 region: CSVELQGKYEKLFF. DNA of the CDR3: TGCAGCGTTGAGCTTCAGGGCAAGTATGAAAAACTGTTTTTT. The chain employs TRBV29-1 and TRBJ1-4; a possible D gene is TRBD1 (5 bases). Deletions cut 3 bases from V and 6 bases from J, with 14 bases between. Germline CDR1 and CDR2: SQVTM and ANQGSEA. The CDR3 spans 14 residues.